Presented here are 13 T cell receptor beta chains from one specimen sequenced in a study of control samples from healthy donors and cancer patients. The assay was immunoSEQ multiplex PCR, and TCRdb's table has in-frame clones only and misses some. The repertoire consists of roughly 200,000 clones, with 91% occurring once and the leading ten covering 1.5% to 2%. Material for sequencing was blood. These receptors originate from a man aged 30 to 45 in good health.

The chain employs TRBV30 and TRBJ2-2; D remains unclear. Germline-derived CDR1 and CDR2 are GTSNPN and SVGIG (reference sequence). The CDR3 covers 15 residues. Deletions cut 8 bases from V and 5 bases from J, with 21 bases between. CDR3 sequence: CAVTYRAVGTGELFF. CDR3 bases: TGTGCCGTCACCTACCGGGCAGTAGGAACCGGGGAGCTGTTTTTT.

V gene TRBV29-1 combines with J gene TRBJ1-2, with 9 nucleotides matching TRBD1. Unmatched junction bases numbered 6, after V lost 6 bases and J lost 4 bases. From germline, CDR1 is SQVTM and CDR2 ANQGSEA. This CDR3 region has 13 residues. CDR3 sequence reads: CSVGDREGYGYTF. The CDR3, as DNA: TGCAGCGTGGGGGACAGGGAGGGCTATGGCTACACCTTC.

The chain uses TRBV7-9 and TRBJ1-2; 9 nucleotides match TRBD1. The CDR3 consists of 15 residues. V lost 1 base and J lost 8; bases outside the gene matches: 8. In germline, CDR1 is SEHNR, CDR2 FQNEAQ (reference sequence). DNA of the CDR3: TGTGCCAGCAGCTTAGATTTGGGACAGGGTGAAGGCTACACCTTC. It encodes CASSLDLGQGEGYTF.

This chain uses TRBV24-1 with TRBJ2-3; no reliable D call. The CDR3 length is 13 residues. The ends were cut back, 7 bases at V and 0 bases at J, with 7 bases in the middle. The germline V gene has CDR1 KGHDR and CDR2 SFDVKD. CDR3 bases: TGTGCCACCAGCCAAGAAAGCACAGATACGCAGTATTTT. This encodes CATSQESTDTQYF.

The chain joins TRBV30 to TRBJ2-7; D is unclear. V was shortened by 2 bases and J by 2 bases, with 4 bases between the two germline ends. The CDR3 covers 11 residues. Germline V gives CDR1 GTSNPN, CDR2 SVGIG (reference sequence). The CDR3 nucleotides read TGTGCCTGGAGTCGTACCTACGAGCAGTACTTC. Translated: CAWSRTYEQYF.

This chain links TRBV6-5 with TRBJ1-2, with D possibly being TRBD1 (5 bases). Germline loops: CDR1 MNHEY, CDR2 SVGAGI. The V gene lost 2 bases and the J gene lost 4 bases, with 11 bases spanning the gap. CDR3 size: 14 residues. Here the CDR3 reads CASSYNAGSYGYTF. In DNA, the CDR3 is TGTGCCAGCAGTTACAATGCAGGGAGCTATGGCTACACCTTC.

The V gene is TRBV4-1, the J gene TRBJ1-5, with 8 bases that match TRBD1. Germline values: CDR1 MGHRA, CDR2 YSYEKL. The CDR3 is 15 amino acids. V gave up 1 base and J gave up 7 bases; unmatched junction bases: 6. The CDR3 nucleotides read TGCGCCAGCAGCCAAGGGGCAGGGGGCGCGCAGCCCCAGCATTTT. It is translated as CASSQGAGGAQPQHF.

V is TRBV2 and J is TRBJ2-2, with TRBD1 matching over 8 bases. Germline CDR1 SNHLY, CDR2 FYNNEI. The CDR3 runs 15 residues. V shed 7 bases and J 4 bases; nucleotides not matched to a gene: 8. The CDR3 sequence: CASTDRGRITGELFF. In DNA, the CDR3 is TGTGCCAGCACCGACAGGGGTAGGATCACCGGGGAGCTGTTTTTT.

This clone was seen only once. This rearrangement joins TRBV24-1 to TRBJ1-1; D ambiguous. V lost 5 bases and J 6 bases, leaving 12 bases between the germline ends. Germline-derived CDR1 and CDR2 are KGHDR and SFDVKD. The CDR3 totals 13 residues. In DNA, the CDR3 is TGTGCCACCAGTGCAGGTGGATGGGCTGAAGCTTTCTTT. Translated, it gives CATSAGGWAEAFF.

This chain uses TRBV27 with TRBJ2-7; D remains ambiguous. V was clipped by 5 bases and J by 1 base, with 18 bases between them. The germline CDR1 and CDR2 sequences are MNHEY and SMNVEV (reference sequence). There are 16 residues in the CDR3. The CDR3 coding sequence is TGTGCCAGCAGTACCCCTATCCGGCTAGGGTCCTACGAGCAGTACTTC. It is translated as CASSTPIRLGSYEQYF.

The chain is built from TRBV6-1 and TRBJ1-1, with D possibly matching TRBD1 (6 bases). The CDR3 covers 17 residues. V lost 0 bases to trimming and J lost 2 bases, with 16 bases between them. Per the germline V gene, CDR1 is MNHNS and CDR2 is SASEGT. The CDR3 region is CASSEARQGRGNTEAFF. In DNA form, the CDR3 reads TGTGCCAGCAGTGAAGCACGCCAAGGCAGGGGTAACACTGAAGCTTTCTTT.

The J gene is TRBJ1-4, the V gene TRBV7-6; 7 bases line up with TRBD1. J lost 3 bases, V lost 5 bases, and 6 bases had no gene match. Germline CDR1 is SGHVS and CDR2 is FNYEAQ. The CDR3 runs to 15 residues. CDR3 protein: CASSIGGTANEKLFF. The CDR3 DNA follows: TGTGCCAGCAGCATAGGCGGGACAGCTAATGAAAAACTGTTTTTT.

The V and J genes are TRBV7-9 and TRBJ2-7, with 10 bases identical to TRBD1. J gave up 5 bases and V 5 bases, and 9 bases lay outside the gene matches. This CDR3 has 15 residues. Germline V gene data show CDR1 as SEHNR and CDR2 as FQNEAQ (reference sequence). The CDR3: CASSRGQGFVNEQYF. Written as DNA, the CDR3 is TGTGCCAGCAGCCGGGGACAGGGGTTCGTCAACGAGCAGTACTTC. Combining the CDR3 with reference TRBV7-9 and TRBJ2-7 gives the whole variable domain DTGVSQNPRHKITKRGQNVTFRCDPISEHNRLYWYRQTLGQGPEFLTYFQNEAQLEKSRLLSDRFSAERPKGSFSTLEIQRTEQGDSAMYLCASSRGQGFVNEQYFGPGTRLTVT.